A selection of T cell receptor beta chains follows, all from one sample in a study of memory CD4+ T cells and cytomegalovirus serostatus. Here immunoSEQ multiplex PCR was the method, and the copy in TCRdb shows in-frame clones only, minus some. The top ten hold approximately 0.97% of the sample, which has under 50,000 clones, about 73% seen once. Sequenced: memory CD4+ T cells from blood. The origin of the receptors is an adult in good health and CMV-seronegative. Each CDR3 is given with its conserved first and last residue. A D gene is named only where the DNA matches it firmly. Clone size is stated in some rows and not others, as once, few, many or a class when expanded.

CDR3 protein: CASSFLQNTEAFF; CDR3 DNA: TGCGCCAGCAGCTTTCTACAGAACACTGAAGCTTTCTTT; J gene: TRBJ1-1; V gene: TRBV5-1; clone size: .; D gene: .
CDR3 protein: CASRGATRNLYNEQFF; CDR3 DNA: TGCGCCAGCCGAGGGGCGACCCGCAACCTTTACAATGAGCAGTTCTTC; J gene: TRBJ2-1; V gene: TRBV4-1; clone size: .; D gene: .
CDR3 protein: CASSQAGAGGDEQFF; CDR3 DNA: TGTGCCAGCAGCCAAGCAGGGGCAGGGGGCGATGAGCAGTTCTTC; J gene: TRBJ2-1; V gene: TRBV14; clone size: .; D gene: TRBD1
CDR3 protein: CASSQDLPDSNLPYEQYF; CDR3 DNA: TGCGCCAGCAGCCAAGATCTCCCCGACAGCAACCTCCCCTACGAGCAGTACTTC; J gene: TRBJ2-7; V gene: TRBV4-1; clone size: .; D gene: .
CDR3 protein: CSGWGGRGESPEAFF; CDR3 DNA: TGCAGCGGTTGGGGAGGCCGAGGGGAAAGCCCTGAAGCTTTCTTT; J gene: TRBJ1-1; V gene: TRBV29-1; clone size: .; D gene: .
CDR3 protein: CASSRSHQPSTDTQYF; CDR3 DNA: TGTGCCAGCTCACGATCACACCAACCTAGCACAGATACGCAGTATTTT; J gene: TRBJ2-3; V gene: TRBV18; clone size: .; D gene: .
CDR3 protein: CASSMPGHGF; CDR3 DNA: TGTGCCAGCAGCATGCCGGGACATGGGTTT; J gene: TRBJ1-3; V gene: TRBV21-1; clone size: .; D gene: .
CDR3 protein: CASSLGSGANYGYTF; CDR3 DNA: TGTGCCAGCAGCTTGGGGTCAGGGGCTAACTATGGCTACACCTTC; J gene: TRBJ1-2; V gene: TRBV4-2; clone size: .; D gene: .
CDR3 protein: CASSRDREAFF; CDR3 DNA: TGTGCCAGCAGTCGCGACAGGGAAGCTTTCTTT; J gene: TRBJ1-1; V gene: TRBV28; clone size: .; D gene: .
CDR3 protein: CAWSVQGSSYEQYF; CDR3 DNA: TGTGCCTGGAGTGTACAGGGGTCCTCCTACGAGCAGTACTTC; J gene: TRBJ2-7; V gene: TRBV30; clone size: .; D gene: TRBD1
CDR3 protein: CASSTVGARGTQYF; CDR3 DNA: TGTGCCAGCAGCACAGTGGGGGCGAGGGGTACGCAGTATTTT; J gene: TRBJ2-3; V gene: TRBV5-8; clone size: few; D gene: .
CDR3 protein: CASSVLQGPGELFF; CDR3 DNA: TGTGCCAGCAGTGTTTTACAGGGCCCCGGGGAGCTGTTTTTT; J gene: TRBJ2-2; V gene: TRBV2; clone size: .; D gene: .
CDR3 protein: CASSSRQASSGNTIYF; CDR3 DNA: TGTGCCAGCAGTTCGAGACAGGCGAGCTCTGGAAACACCATATATTTT; J gene: TRBJ1-3; V gene: TRBV6-6; clone size: .; D gene: .
CDR3 protein: CASSISQGAQGGNTIYF; CDR3 DNA: TGTGCCAGCAGCATTTCACAGGGGGCGCAGGGTGGAAACACCATATATTTT; J gene: TRBJ1-3; V gene: TRBV7-2; clone size: .; D gene: TRBD1
CDR3 protein: CASSLVGTGNTIYF; CDR3 DNA: TGTGCCAGCAGCTTGGTGGGAACTGGAAACACCATATATTTT; J gene: TRBJ1-3; V gene: TRBV5-4; clone size: few; D gene: .
CDR3 protein: CASSHPAPGRTEAFF; CDR3 DNA: TGTGCCAGCAGCCACCCCGCGCCGGGACGAACTGAAGCTTTCTTT; J gene: TRBJ1-1; V gene: TRBV5-6; clone size: .; D gene: .
CDR3 protein: CASTSEGCRLGYGYTF; CDR3 DNA: TGTGCCAGCACCTCGGAAGGCTGTCGGTTGGGCTATGGCTACACCTTC; J gene: TRBJ1-2; V gene: TRBV21-1; clone size: .; D gene: .
CDR3 protein: CASSPEENTEAFF; CDR3 DNA: TGTGCCAGCAGTCCGGAAGAGAACACTGAAGCTTTCTTT; J gene: TRBJ1-1; V gene: TRBV6-4; clone size: once; D gene: .
CDR3 protein: CASRNRGQGAGETQYF; CDR3 DNA: TGCGCCAGCAGAAACCGAGGACAGGGGGCAGGGGAGACCCAGTACTTC; J gene: TRBJ2-5; V gene: TRBV5-1; clone size: .; D gene: TRBD1
CDR3 protein: CAWTGQVMDYTF; CDR3 DNA: TGTGCCTGGACTGGACAGGTTATGGACTACACCTTC; J gene: TRBJ1-2; V gene: TRBV30; clone size: .; D gene: TRBD1
CDR3 protein: CASSGRENTEAFF; CDR3 DNA: TGTGCCAGCAGTGGACGGGAGAACACTGAAGCTTTCTTT; J gene: TRBJ1-1; V gene: TRBV6-6; clone size: .; D gene: .
CDR3 protein: CSARAGDTQYF; CDR3 DNA: TGCAGTGCTAGAGCAGGAGATACGCAGTATTTT; J gene: TRBJ2-3; V gene: TRBV20-1; clone size: .; D gene: .
CDR3 protein: CASSDSNGREAFF; CDR3 DNA: TGTGCCAGCAGTGACTCGAATGGACGTGAAGCTTTCTTT; J gene: TRBJ1-1; V gene: TRBV6-4; clone size: few; D gene: .
CDR3 protein: CASSLGQGTNEKLFF; CDR3 DNA: TGTGCCAGCAGCCTAGGACAGGGGACTAATGAAAAACTGTTTTTT; J gene: TRBJ1-4; V gene: TRBV7-2; clone size: .; D gene: TRBD1
CDR3 protein: CASSFQGFYEQYF; CDR3 DNA: TGTGCCAGCAGTTTCCAGGGCTTCTACGAGCAGTACTTC; J gene: TRBJ2-7; V gene: TRBV27; clone size: .; D gene: .
CDR3 protein: CASSHTGAISYEQYF; CDR3 DNA: TGCGCCAGCAGCCATACAGGGGCCATCTCCTACGAGCAGTACTTC; J gene: TRBJ2-7; V gene: TRBV4-3; clone size: .; D gene: TRBD1
CDR3 protein: CASSGRQGLNTEAFF; CDR3 DNA: TGCGCCAGCAGCGGACGACAGGGCCTGAACACTGAAGCTTTCTTT; J gene: TRBJ1-1; V gene: TRBV5-1; clone size: .; D gene: TRBD1
CDR3 protein: CASHSRGGVDTEAFF; CDR3 DNA: TGTGCCAGTCACTCACGGGGGGGGGTGGACACTGAAGCTTTCTTT; J gene: TRBJ1-1; V gene: TRBV25-1; clone size: few; D gene: .
CDR3 protein: CASSDSRAVRTEAFF; CDR3 DNA: TGTGCCAGCAGTGACTCCAGGGCGGTAAGAACTGAAGCTTTCTTT; J gene: TRBJ1-1; V gene: TRBV6-1; clone size: .; D gene: .
CDR3 protein: CASSQGVGAYGYTF; CDR3 DNA: TGCGCCAGCAGCCAGGGGGTGGGGGCCTATGGCTACACCTTC; J gene: TRBJ1-2; V gene: TRBV4-1; clone size: .; D gene: .
CDR3 protein: CASSRDQYTEAFF; CDR3 DNA: TGTGCCAGCAGCAGGGATCAGTACACTGAAGCTTTCTTT; J gene: TRBJ1-1; V gene: TRBV7-2; clone size: .; D gene: .
CDR3 protein: CASSALVTGNTIYF; CDR3 DNA: TGTGCCAGCAGCGCGCTAGTGACAGGAAACACCATATATTTT; J gene: TRBJ1-3; V gene: TRBV5-5; clone size: .; D gene: .
CDR3 protein: CASSISNQPQHF; CDR3 DNA: TGTGCCAGTAGTATAAGCAATCAGCCCCAGCATTTT; J gene: TRBJ1-5; V gene: TRBV19; clone size: .; D gene: .
CDR3 protein: CASSFRRGQGAYKLFF; CDR3 DNA: TGTGCCAGCAGTTTCAGGAGAGGGCAGGGGGCATACAAACTGTTTTTT; J gene: TRBJ1-4; V gene: TRBV27; clone size: .; D gene: TRBD1
CDR3 protein: CASSDSYRQDYGYTF; CDR3 DNA: TGTGCCAGCAGTGACTCGTACCGCCAGGACTATGGCTACACCTTC; J gene: TRBJ1-2; V gene: TRBV6-4; clone size: .; D gene: .
CDR3 protein: CASSRTGSNSPLHF; CDR3 DNA: TGTGCCAGCAGCCGGACAGGGTCTAATTCACCCCTCCACTTT; J gene: TRBJ1-6; V gene: TRBV7-3; clone size: .; D gene: TRBD1